The sample holds many counts of the clone carrying this T cell receptor beta chain. Its antigen remains unidentified. TCRdb itself ran the reads through MiXCR, one entry per CDR3 protein. The data hold more than 90,000 distinct CDR3 sequences, with about a tenth observed a single time. This sample is drawn from a study of T cell repertoires in cytomegalovirus infection. Study overall: It can be stated that public TCR beta signatures indicated CMV infection as well as a matching HLA type.

This CDR3 comprises 14 residues. With V trimmed by 1 base and J by 9 bases, 6 bases remained unmatched. CDR1 and CDR2 from the germline V gene are SGHTA and FQGNSA. Regarding the study as a whole: The cumulative frequency of public TCR beta families identified carriers of CMV plus the relevant HLA.

This clonotype was obtained from a human donor in good health (CMV status not recorded). Some clones in this sample may be carry-over from other donors' samples. Sequenced material: PBMCs, sequenced either directly or after in vitro stimulation (not recorded which). The chain uses TRBV7-2 and TRBJ2-1; 7 nucleotides align to TRBD1. This CDR3 is CASSLVRGGGEQFF. The CDR3 bases are TGTGCCAGCAGCTTAGTTCGAGGGGGCGGTGAGCAGTTCTTC.